The rows below give T cell receptor beta chains drawn from one sample of a study of shared clonotypes between healthy human individuals. Using immunoSEQ multiplex PCR, the repertoire was profiled, and TCRdb retains in-frame clones only, with some absent. Of about 1,800,000 clones listed, about 95% are singletons. Sample: naive CD8+ T cells sorted from blood. These receptors were taken from a young man in good health. Each CDR3 is given without its conserved first and last residue. The order of the fields is J gene, V gene, CDR3 protein.

TRBJ2-3 | TRBV29-1 | SVEGGVAGITDTQY
TRBJ2-7 | TRBV2 | ASSELAGWAYEQY
TRBJ1-1 | TRBV21-1 | ASSKEARGRKNTEAF
TRBJ2-1 | TRBV6-1 | ASQGAYNEQF
TRBJ1-3 | TRBV25-1 | ASSEFGSSGNTIY
TRBJ1-6 | TRBV2 | ASSDSGGHSPLH
TRBJ2-5 | TRBV28 | ASSPTRSLQETQY
TRBJ2-5 | TRBV9 | ASSVGGLEETQY
TRBJ1-3 | TRBV28 | ASSWGTDGNTIY
TRBJ2-7 | TRBV6-5 | ASSYGIDSYEQY
TRBJ2-7 | TRBV9 | ASSASGGGAYEQY
TRBJ2-7 | TRBV9 | ASSAEGQGDEQC
TRBJ2-5 | TRBV27 | ASGTFRGGEETQY
TRBJ2-3 | TRBV7-9 | ASSAGTASSTDTQY
TRBJ1-2 | TRBV6-1 | ASSEFTRQGAGGYT
TRBJ1-2 | TRBV10-3 | AISEPGVLWGYT
TRBJ1-1 | TRBV27 | ASSLRSANTEAF
TRBJ2-7 | TRBV2 | ASSDPGEAYEQY
TRBJ2-1 | TRBV27 | ASTFSTGQVYNEQF
TRBJ2-3 | TRBV9 | ASSEDRDLTDTQY